This T cell receptor (beta chain) derives from a study of shared clonotypes between healthy human individuals. At the level of the study: Samples came from two female and a few male donors aged 18 to 49.

This CDR3 is built from 14 residues. Germline lookup yields CDR1 MNHEY and CDR2 SVGAGI. The V end was cut by 0 bases, the J end by 6 bases, with 8 bases between. The authors ran the assay at deep level. Replicate PCRs run on sorted subsets employed around 200 ng DNA, 30,000 to 35,000 T cell genomes. Some clones are missing from TCRdb's copy, which holds only in-frame ones; the method was immunoSEQ multiplex PCR. The sample yields 2 million to 2.5 million clones, 80% to 95% seen once. The rearrangement uses TRBV6-5 and TRBJ2-2, with D unresolved. The sample taken for sequencing was naive CD4+ T cells from PBMCs. Subset noted: CD45RA+ positively selected. The receptor comes from a man in his late teens or twenties in good health. Some clones in this sample may be carry-over from other donors' samples. The CDR3 bases are TGTGCCAGCAGTTACTCAGGCGCAGCCGGGGAGCTGTTTTTT. This sequence encodes CASSYSGAAGELFF.